The T cell receptor beta chain under discussion was sequenced for a study of vaccination and CD4 T cells after COVID-19. As for the study in general: The convalescents comprised six males and four females, two of them Hispanic. General study findings and limits: In convalescent patients, a median roughly 86% of reactive clones appeared only post-vaccination.

One entry per CDR3 protein results from TCRdb running MiXCR on the PCR reads. Of some 28,000 distinct CDR3 sequences in the sample, under 65% were seen once. V was trimmed by 5 bases and J by 0 bases, leaving 11 bases between them. This CDR3 is built from 15 residues. CDR1 is LNHNV and CDR2 is YYDKDF in the germline V gene (reference sequence). Stated time point: late sampling 161 to 241 days after vaccination in a few convalescent patients. About this clonotype: Antigen specificity is unknown.

This TCR was sampled from a human donor who had recovered from COVID-19. Source: CD4+ T cells from blood, taken about 7 months after SARS-CoV-2 vaccination. The rearrangement links TRBV15 to TRBJ1-5, with a possible D match to TRBD1 (5 bases). CDR3 nucleotide sequence: TGTGCCACCAGCCGGGACGGAAATAGCAATCAGCCCCAGCATTTT. Its translation: CATSRDGNSNQPQHF.